This T cell receptor beta chain was sequenced for a study of T cells expressing NK-cell markers. Study at large: The sequencing cohort of eight donors included seven HCMV-seropositive individuals and one seronegative individual.

With regard to this clonotype: Its specificity is unknown.

The CDR3 spans 15 residues. The germline V gene has CDR1 PRHDT and CDR2 FYEKMQ (reference sequence). For TCR beta, cDNA was produced by 5'RACE template switching with UMIs. No DNA is given; TCRdb re-called the 5' RACE reads and lists each CDR3 protein once. The sample data list about 540,000 distinct CDR3 sequences. Overall study results and limits: NKG2C+ dominant clonotype frequencies in five or six donors were roughly 1.0-8% of CD8+ T cells. Where a few donors were concerned, these clonotypes also led the CD3+CD56-NKG2C+ fraction.

Sequenced material: blood T cells: a sorted CD56 or NKG2C T cell subset, CD4+ or CD8+ T cells, or bulk PBMC T cells (not recorded which). The sequence came from a man younger than 35 in good health. The V gene is TRBV13, the J gene TRBJ2-7; the TCRdb D gene call, TRBD1, has no DNA to confirm it. The chain's CDR3 is CASSLGGRGGLEQYF.